Listed here are 24 T cell receptor beta chains from one sample, sequenced in a study of T cells after yellow fever vaccination. TCRdb analysed the 5' RACE reads with MiXCR anew, one entry per CDR3 protein. The sample holds 400,000 or so distinct CDR3 sequences, around 20% seen once. The sequencing here drew on PBMCs, taken before the yellow fever booster vaccination. The source is a man aged 18 to 30 who received the YFV17D yellow fever vaccine.

This clonotype was counted only a few times. This sequence joins TRBV4-3 and TRBJ1-2, with D perhaps TRBD1 (5 bases). Trimming cost V 1 base and J 4 bases, with 13 bases left between them. Looked up from germline, CDR1 is LGHNA and CDR2 is YSLEER. This CDR3 is 15 amino acids long. In DNA, the CDR3 is TGCGCCAGCAGCCAAGTGCTAGGGGCTACCTATGGCTACACCTTC. Translating gives CASSQVLGATYGYTF.

The chain is built from TRBV20-1 and TRBJ1-1; 8 nucleotides match TRBD1. Germline CDR1 reads DFQATT; CDR2 reads SNEGSKA (reference sequence). J lost 4 bases, V lost 0 bases, and 4 bases had no gene match. The CDR3 runs to 14 residues. The DNA of the CDR3 is TGCAGTGCTAGAGATGAGACAGGGGTCACTGAAGCTTTCTTT. The encoded protein is CSARDETGVTEAFF.

This clonotype was picked up a small number of times. The CDR3 protein is CASLDRKSSPLHF. In DNA, the CDR3 is TGTGCCAGCTTGGACAGGAAAAGTTCACCCCTCCACTTT. J is TRBJ1-6 and V is TRBV12-3 or TRBV12-4; 7 nucleotides match TRBD1. Trimming removed 8 bases from V and 9 bases from J; junction bases left unmatched: 7. This CDR3 is built from 13 residues.

This clonotype was seen repeatedly, ten times or more. The chain couples TRBV7-6 to TRBJ2-5; either TRBD1 or TRBD2 may supply D (7 bases each). Germline-derived CDR1 and CDR2 are SGHVS and FNYEAQ. Trimming pared 6 bases from V and 3 bases from J, leaving 14 bases between. The CDR3 contains 14 residues. DNA for the CDR3: TGTGCCAGCAGGGGACCAGGGGGGGAAGAGACCCAGTACTTC. Protein product: CASRGPGGEETQYF.

The rearrangement joins TRBV5-1 to TRBJ2-2, with D uncertain. Per germline, CDR1 SGHRS and CDR2 YFSETQ. The CDR3 spans 14 residues. V was pared by 6 bases and J by 0 bases, with 9 bases between. CDR3 DNA: TGCGCCAGCACCCAGTACACGAACACCGGGGAGCTGTTTTTT. Translation: CASTQYTNTGELFF.

The chain recombines TRBV7-2 with TRBJ2-3, with a tentative D call TRBD2 (6 bases). V gave up 3 bases and J gave up 9 bases, with 16 bases separating them. The length of the CDR3 is 14 residues. Germline assignment: CDR1 SGHTA and CDR2 FQGNSA. This CDR3 reads CASSLFGTGVTQYF. The CDR3 DNA follows: TGTGCCAGCAGCTTGTTTGGGACGGGGGTGACGCAGTATTTT.

This clonotype showed up just a few times. This sequence joins TRBV7-3 and TRBJ2-3; 7 positions match TRBD2. The V segment lost 6 bases and the J segment 3 bases; nucleotides outside the gene matches: 6. This CDR3 spans 14 amino acids. Germline V lookup: CDR1 SGHTA, CDR2 FQGTGA. This chain's CDR3 is CASSSWGGTDTQYF. CDR3 bases: TGTGCCAGCAGTTCCTGGGGAGGGACAGATACGCAGTATTTT.

The gene calls are TRBV7-6 and TRBJ2-2, with TRBD1 matching over 8 bases. V shed 6 bases, J shed 3 bases, and the junction held 6 bases outside the gene matches. Germline CDR1 is SGHVS and CDR2 is FNYEAQ. The CDR3 is made up of 15 amino acids. CDR3 in DNA: TGTGCCAGCAGATCCGGACAGGGCTACACCGGGGAGCTGTTTTTT. It is translated as CASRSGQGYTGELFF.

J is TRBJ1-4 and V is TRBV20-1; D is ambiguous. V lost 4 bases, J lost 8 bases, and 14 bases lay in between. The CDR3 has 13 residues. Germline V gives CDR1 DFQATT, CDR2 SNEGSKA (reference sequence). The CDR3 loop is CSAIEGSNEKLFF. The CDR3, as DNA: TGCAGTGCTATTGAGGGAAGTAACGAAAAACTGTTTTTT.

The chain couples TRBV29-1 to TRBJ1-2; 8 bases fit TRBD1. The CDR3 is 13 residues long. Germline loops: CDR1 SQVTM, CDR2 ANQGSEA. The V gene end was trimmed by 4 bases and the J gene end by 4 bases; junction bases not matched to a gene: 5. CDR3 sequence: CSVGQGPLYGYTF. CDR3 coding DNA: TGCAGCGTTGGACAGGGGCCCCTCTATGGCTACACCTTC.

The chain couples TRBV28 to TRBJ2-7; D not resolved. The CDR3 loop spans 16 amino acids. Germline loops: CDR1 MDHEN, CDR2 SYDVKM. V was clipped by 4 bases and J by 0 bases, with 16 bases between them. The CDR3 DNA is TGTGCCAGCAGTTCGCCCCCGGACGCTTACTCCTACGAGCAGTACGTC. This encodes CASSSPPDAYSYEQYV.

V is TRBV6-6 and J is TRBJ1-5; 7 nucleotides line up with TRBD1. The CDR3 totals 13 residues. Per the germline V gene, CDR1 is MNHNY and CDR2 is SVGAGI (reference sequence). Losses at the gene ends were 6 bases for V and 3 bases for J; bases not matched to a gene: 2. The CDR3 DNA reads TGTGCCAGCAGCGGACAGGACAATCAGCCCCAGCATTTT. Protein: CASSGQDNQPQHF.

This clonotype was counted a few times. A much larger clone sits a single nucleotide away, making a read error possible. The chain joins TRBV3-1 to TRBJ1-1, with D hard to call. V was trimmed by 4 bases and J by 3 bases, leaving 3 bases between them. This CDR3 has 11 residues. From germline, CDR1 is LGHDT and CDR2 YNNKEL (reference sequence). The CDR3 region has the DNA TGTGCCAGCAGCCGGCACACTGAAGCTTTCTTT. It codes for CASSRHTEAFF.

A few counts support this clonotype. This chain links TRBV5-4 with TRBJ2-1; 7 bases match TRBD2. Germline trimming cut 4 bases from V and 6 bases from J; bases unmatched to any gene: 10. This CDR3 region has 15 residues. Germline-derived CDR1 and CDR2 are SGHNT and YYREEE (reference sequence). CDR3 nucleotides: TGTGCCAGCAGCGGCCTAGCGGAAATTTCCAATGAGCAGTTCTTC. This translates into CASSGLAEISNEQFF.

A few counts support this clonotype. V is TRBV12-5 and J is TRBJ1-5, with 8 bases matching TRBD1. This CDR3 is built from 14 residues. V lost 5 bases, J lost 5 bases, and 5 bases stayed unmatched. Germline assignment: CDR1 LGHNT and CDR2 FRNRAP. The CDR3 DNA sequence: TGTGCTAGTGGTATAGCCAGGGGGCATCAGCCCCAGCATTTT. Its protein is CASGIARGHQPQHF.

Only a few counts were recorded for this clonotype. The chain uses TRBV20-1 and TRBJ1-6; perhaps TRBD1 as D (5 bases). This CDR3 comprises 10 residues. Trimming pared 6 bases from V and 11 bases from J, leaving 8 bases between. Germline lookup yields CDR1 DFQATT and CDR2 SNEGSKA (reference sequence). CDR3 DNA: TGCAGTGCGGGGGGGGCACCCCTCCACTTT. Its protein is CSAGGAPLHF.

This clonotype has only a few counts. The J gene is TRBJ2-3, the V gene TRBV29-1; 7 bases line up with TRBD1. CDR1 and CDR2 (germline): SQVTM, ANQGSEA. Trimming cost V 8 bases and J 1 base; bases outside gene matches: 6. CDR3 length: 13 amino acids. The CDR3 coding sequence is TGCAGCTTAAAAGGGACAGGCACAGATACGCAGTATTTT. Its protein is CSLKGTGTDTQYF.

The J gene is TRBJ2-3, the V gene TRBV6-6; 8 bases align to TRBD1. In germline, CDR1 is MNHNY, CDR2 SVGAGI (reference sequence). The CDR3 is 15 residues long. V was pared by 0 bases and J by 5 bases, with 4 bases of the junction left unmatched. This CDR3 reads CASSYSTGVLDTQYF. CDR3 nucleotide sequence: TGTGCCAGCAGTTACTCGACAGGGGTTTTAGATACGCAGTATTTT.

V usage is TRBV18 and J usage is TRBJ2-3; 9 bases fit TRBD2. J lost 8 bases, V lost 6 bases, and 15 bases had no gene match. The germline gives CDR1 KGHSH, CDR2 LQKENI. This CDR3 has 16 residues. CDR3 DNA sequence: TGTGCCAGCTCCCCCCGGACTAGCGAGGGGGGTGTTACGCAGTATTTT. It translates to CASSPRTSEGGVTQYF. The entire variable domain, with the rest obtained from reference TRBV18 and TRBJ2-3, is as follows: NAGVMQNPRHLVRRRGQEARLRCSPMKGHSHVYWYRQLPEEGLKFMVYLQKENIIDESGMPKERFSAEFPKEGPSILRIQQVVRGDSAAYFCASSPRTSEGGVTQYFGPGTRLTVL.

This clonotype was counted only a few times. The chain couples TRBV27 to TRBJ1-5; D is unclear. Germline CDR1 reads MNHEY; CDR2 reads SMNVEV (reference sequence). The CDR3 runs 12 residues. V was trimmed by 5 bases and J by 9 bases, leaving 11 bases between them. The CDR3 DNA is TGTGCCAGCAGTCCCAACGGAGGGCCCCAGCATTTT. Protein: CASSPNGGPQHF.

The J gene is TRBJ2-5, the V gene TRBV7-2; 12 bases map to TRBD2. Per germline, CDR1 SGHTA and CDR2 FQGNSA. The CDR3 has 17 residues. With V trimmed by 3 bases and J by 1 base, 6 bases remained unmatched. CDR3 region: CASSLFRTSGVQETQYF. The CDR3 DNA sequence: TGTGCCAGCAGCTTGTTTAGGACTAGCGGGGTCCAAGAGACCCAGTACTTC.

This clonotype came up many times. This rearrangement joins TRBV6-5 to TRBJ1-2; D not certain. The CDR3 consists of 12 residues. Trimming stripped 10 bases from V and 0 bases from J, with 9 bases between. Germline-derived CDR1 and CDR2 are MNHEY and SVGAGI. The CDR3 is CATGRANYGYTF. Written as DNA, the CDR3 is TGTGCCACTGGTCGGGCTAACTATGGCTACACCTTC.

This clonotype was seen a few times. The chain links TRBV6-2 or TRBV6-3 to TRBJ1-1, with 12 bases fitting TRBD1. Germline CDR1 and CDR2: MNHEY and SVGEGT. V lost 5 bases to trimming and J lost 8 bases; unmatched junction nucleotides: 6. This CDR3 has 14 amino acids. DNA of the CDR3: TGTGCCAGCAGTACCGGGACAGGGGGCGCAGAAGCTTTCTTT. Encoded protein: CASSTGTGGAEAFF.

This clonotype was observed many times. This chain uses TRBV4-2 with TRBJ2-1; D is perhaps TRBD2 (5 bases). The V and J ends lost 0 bases and 4 bases respectively, with 13 bases between them. Germline V gives CDR1 LGHNA, CDR2 YNFKEQ. The CDR3 runs to 16 residues. CDR3 DNA: TGTGCCAGCAGCCAAGATGGGGAGACGGGGTACAATGAGCAGTTCTTC. It codes for CASSQDGETGYNEQFF.